The 3 T cell receptor beta chains presented below share a single source sample, sequenced in a study of T cell changes during pregnancy in multiple sclerosis. Sequencing was performed with immunoSEQ multiplex PCR; in TCRdb, only in-frame clones are kept and a portion is missing. The sample has around 40,000 clones, 85% to 95% seen once. Source: CD4+ T cells from peripheral blood mononuclear cells, taken in the second trimester of pregnancy. The source is a female donor with multiple sclerosis, enrolled in a pregnancy study.

DNA for the CDR3: TGTGCCAGCAGCTTAGTCCCGTCTAGCGGGGGAACCTACGAGCAGTACTTC. Translating gives CASSLVPSSGGTYEQYF. The V call is TRBV7-8, the J call TRBJ2-7, with 10 bases identical to TRBD2. The CDR3 extends over 17 amino acids. With V trimmed by 1 base and J by 2 bases, 8 bases remained unmatched. CDR1 is SGHVS, CDR2 FQNEAQ, per germline.

This rearrangement joins TRBV19 to TRBJ2-7, with D tentatively TRBD1 (5 bases). The CDR3 extends over 13 amino acids. Germline CDR1 is LNHDA and CDR2 is SQIVND (reference sequence). The V gene lost 3 bases and the J gene lost 2 bases, with 8 bases spanning the gap. The chain's CDR3 is CASSMGQPYEQYF. The CDR3 DNA sequence: TGTGCCAGTAGTATGGGGCAGCCCTACGAGCAGTACTTC. Full variable domain (outside the CDR3, taken from reference TRBV19 and TRBJ2-7): DGGITQSPKYLFRKEGQNVTLSCEQNLNHDAMYWYRQDPGQGLRLIYYSQIVNDFQKGDIAEGYSVSREKKESFPLTVTSAQKNPTAFYLCASSMGQPYEQYFGPGTRLTVT.

The chain carries TRBV7-9 and TRBJ2-1, with TRBD2 identical over 8 bases. Germline V lookup: CDR1 SEHNR, CDR2 FQNEAQ (reference sequence). Trimming took 4 bases from V and 8 from J; bases not matched to a gene: 10. The CDR3 length is 15 residues. The CDR3 is CASSSIGGVGHEQFF. CDR3 DNA sequence: TGTGCCAGCAGCTCGATCGGGGGGGTGGGACATGAGCAGTTCTTC.